Listed below are T cell receptor beta chains from one sample, sequenced in a study of Ad26.COV2.S vaccination and SARS-CoV-2 variants. TCRdb's table, derived via immunoSEQ multiplex PCR, lists solely in-frame clones and lacks some. The sample lists around 450,000 clones, 80% to 90% occurring once. Sequencing was performed on peripheral blood, taken in a trial of Ad26.COV2.S vaccine versus placebo. The receptors here all came from a person aged 18-65 years who received the Ad26.COV2.S COVID-19 vaccine or a placebo. Each CDR3 is given with its conserved first and last residue. The D gene is left open where the match is weak. The size entry is marked missing in some rows and otherwise reads once, few, many or a size class.

d_call: TRBD1; j_call: TRBJ2-7; clone_size: -; v_call: TRBV2; cdr3_nt: TGTGCCAGCAGTCAGTGGACAGGGGGCGAAGACGAGCAGTACTTC; cdr3_aa: CASSQWTGGEDEQYF
d_call: TRBD2; j_call: TRBJ2-2; clone_size: -; v_call: TRBV3-1/TRBV3-2; cdr3_nt: TGTGCCAGCAGCCGAAGACTAGCGGGGCGCACCGGGGAGCTGTTTTTT; cdr3_aa: CASSRRLAGRTGELFF
d_call: -; j_call: TRBJ1-5; clone_size: -; v_call: TRBV7-2; cdr3_nt: TGTGCCAGCAGCTTTCAGGGGAATCAGCCCCAGCATTTT; cdr3_aa: CASSFQGNQPQHF
d_call: -; j_call: TRBJ2-5; clone_size: once; v_call: TRBV19; cdr3_nt: TGTGCCAGTAGGACCTGGAGTGCATCTCAAGAGACCCAGTACTTC; cdr3_aa: CASRTWSASQETQYF
d_call: TRBD1; j_call: TRBJ1-4; clone_size: -; v_call: TRBV19; cdr3_nt: TGTGCCAGTAGTACCCATCCCGGGACAGAACTGTTTTTT; cdr3_aa: CASSTHPGTELFF
d_call: -; j_call: TRBJ1-5; clone_size: -; v_call: TRBV18; cdr3_nt: TGTGCCAGCTCACAGGGATTGAATCAGCCCCAGCATTTT; cdr3_aa: CASSQGLNQPQHF
d_call: -; j_call: TRBJ1-1; clone_size: -; v_call: TRBV7-2; cdr3_nt: TGTGCCAGCCGGGCGGATGCTCAAGCTTTCTTT; cdr3_aa: CASRADAQAFF
d_call: -; j_call: TRBJ2-3; clone_size: -; v_call: TRBV21-1; cdr3_nt: TGTGCCAGCAGCAACAGGGATGCAGATACGCAGTATTTT; cdr3_aa: CASSNRDADTQYF
d_call: -; j_call: TRBJ2-1; clone_size: -; v_call: TRBV5-1; cdr3_nt: TGCGCCAGCAGCTTGGTAAGCGCTAGCTCCTACAATGAGCAGTTCTTC; cdr3_aa: CASSLVSASSYNEQFF
d_call: -; j_call: TRBJ2-1; clone_size: -; v_call: TRBV7-7; cdr3_nt: TGTGCCAGCAGCTTTGGGGGGCCTGAGAGCAATGAGCAGTTCTTC; cdr3_aa: CASSFGGPESNEQFF
d_call: -; j_call: TRBJ2-5; clone_size: -; v_call: TRBV18; cdr3_nt: TGTGCCAGCTCACTGACTAGAGCGGCGGCGGAGACCCAGTACTTC; cdr3_aa: CASSLTRAAAETQYF
d_call: -; j_call: TRBJ1-1; clone_size: -; v_call: TRBV6-2/TRBV6-3; cdr3_nt: TGTGCCAGCAGTTACCCCGGTCCGGAAGCTTTCTTT; cdr3_aa: CASSYPGPEAFF
d_call: -; j_call: TRBJ2-3; clone_size: -; v_call: TRBV27; cdr3_nt: TGTGCCAGCAGTTTCTCGACCTACACAGATACGCAGTATTTT; cdr3_aa: CASSFSTYTDTQYF
d_call: -; j_call: TRBJ2-1; clone_size: -; v_call: TRBV5-5; cdr3_nt: TGTGCCAGCAGCGGCTGGGACAATTCCAATGAGCAGTTCTTC; cdr3_aa: CASSGWDNSNEQFF
d_call: TRBD2; j_call: TRBJ2-3; clone_size: -; v_call: TRBV11-3; cdr3_nt: TGTGCCAGCAGCTCCGGGGGGGCCCACACAGATACGCAGTATTTT; cdr3_aa: CASSSGGAHTDTQYF
d_call: -; j_call: TRBJ1-6; clone_size: -; v_call: TRBV3-1/TRBV3-2; cdr3_nt: TGTGCCAGCAGCCAAGGTGGGATTAATTCACCCCTCCACTTT; cdr3_aa: CASSQGGINSPLHF
d_call: -; j_call: TRBJ1-5; clone_size: -; v_call: TRBV7-6; cdr3_nt: TGTGCCAGCAGCCCCCTCCGAGGGTTTGGTCAGCCCCAGCATTTT; cdr3_aa: CASSPLRGFGQPQHF
d_call: TRBD2; j_call: TRBJ2-5; clone_size: -; v_call: TRBV9; cdr3_nt: TGTGCCAGCAGCCCCCTCGGGCTAGCGGGTACGACCCAGTACTTC; cdr3_aa: CASSPLGLAGTTQYF
d_call: TRBD1; j_call: TRBJ1-6; clone_size: -; v_call: TRBV30; cdr3_nt: TGTGCCTGGGGGACAGGGGGAGACTCACCCCTCCACTTT; cdr3_aa: CAWGTGGDSPLHF
d_call: TRBD1; j_call: TRBJ1-2; clone_size: -; v_call: TRBV7-8; cdr3_nt: TGTGCCAGCAGCTTAGAGGGACAGGGGGCTGGCTACACCTTC; cdr3_aa: CASSLEGQGAGYTF
d_call: -; j_call: TRBJ2-5; clone_size: -; v_call: TRBV3-1/TRBV3-2; cdr3_nt: TGTGCCAGCAGCTACCCGGGGGCTTTAGGGGAGACCCAGTACTTC; cdr3_aa: CASSYPGALGETQYF
d_call: TRBD2; j_call: TRBJ2-1; clone_size: -; v_call: TRBV10-2; cdr3_nt: TGCGCCAGCAGTGCCACTAGCGGGAGGCCTGTTTTAGAGCAGTTCTTC; cdr3_aa: CASSATSGRPVLEQFF
d_call: -; j_call: TRBJ2-6; clone_size: -; v_call: TRBV19; cdr3_nt: TGTGCCAGTAGTAGGGGGGCGGGAGACTCTGGGGCCAACGTCCTGACTTTC; cdr3_aa: CASSRGAGDSGANVLTF
d_call: TRBD1; j_call: TRBJ2-3; clone_size: -; v_call: TRBV7-3; cdr3_nt: TGTGCCAGCAGCTTGGGACAGGGGGGTGGTACGCAGTATTTT; cdr3_aa: CASSLGQGGGTQYF
d_call: -; j_call: TRBJ1-6; clone_size: -; v_call: TRBV5-8; cdr3_nt: TGTGCCAGCAGCTTGGTTAGAAATTCACCCCTCCACTTT; cdr3_aa: CASSLVRNSPLHF
d_call: TRBD2; j_call: TRBJ2-7; clone_size: few; v_call: TRBV20-1; cdr3_nt: TGCAGTGCTAGTGCCCGACTAGCGGGGTTTGAGCAGTACTTC; cdr3_aa: CSASARLAGFEQYF
d_call: -; j_call: TRBJ2-3; clone_size: -; v_call: TRBV7-2; cdr3_nt: TGTGCCAGCAGCTCCCGACGCAACACAGATACGCAGTATTTT; cdr3_aa: CASSSRRNTDTQYF
d_call: -; j_call: TRBJ2-5; clone_size: once; v_call: TRBV7-9; cdr3_nt: TGTGCCAGCAGCCCGACCCTACCGACGGCTTCCGGGGAGACCCAGTACTTC; cdr3_aa: CASSPTLPTASGETQYF
d_call: -; j_call: TRBJ1-3; clone_size: -; v_call: TRBV9; cdr3_nt: TGTGCCAGCGGGAGAGTCTCTGGAAACACCATATATTTT; cdr3_aa: CASGRVSGNTIYF
d_call: TRBD2; j_call: TRBJ2-5; clone_size: -; v_call: TRBV9; cdr3_nt: TGTGCCAGCAGCGTAGACGGGACTAGAGGTGAGACCCAGTACTTC; cdr3_aa: CASSVDGTRGETQYF
d_call: -; j_call: TRBJ2-3; clone_size: -; v_call: TRBV11-3; cdr3_nt: TGTGCCAGCAGCTTAGAGGATCGGGCTACCAGCACAGATACGCAGTATTTT; cdr3_aa: CASSLEDRATSTDTQYF
d_call: -; j_call: TRBJ1-5; clone_size: -; v_call: TRBV5-1; cdr3_nt: TGCGCCAGCAGCTTGGTCCCCAATCAGCCCCAGCATTTT; cdr3_aa: CASSLVPNQPQHF
d_call: -; j_call: TRBJ1-2; clone_size: few; v_call: TRBV19; cdr3_nt: TGTGCCAGTAGCACGGTGAACTATGGCTACACCTTC; cdr3_aa: CASSTVNYGYTF
d_call: -; j_call: TRBJ1-2; clone_size: -; v_call: TRBV3-1/TRBV3-2; cdr3_nt: TGTGCCAGCAGCCAATTGGGGGACTATGGCTACACCTTC; cdr3_aa: CASSQLGDYGYTF
d_call: -; j_call: TRBJ2-6; clone_size: -; v_call: TRBV28; cdr3_nt: TGTGCCAGCAGTGGGACGAGTCCTGGGGCCAACGTCCTGACTTTC; cdr3_aa: CASSGTSPGANVLTF
d_call: -; j_call: TRBJ2-7; clone_size: -; v_call: TRBV7-9; cdr3_nt: TGTGCCAGCAGCCCCACCGGGACTCTTTACTACGAGCAGTACTTC; cdr3_aa: CASSPTGTLYYEQYF
d_call: TRBD2; j_call: TRBJ2-2; clone_size: -; v_call: TRBV2; cdr3_nt: TGTGCCAGCAGTGAATATCTAGCGGGAGCCGGGGAGCTGTTTTTT; cdr3_aa: CASSEYLAGAGELFF
d_call: TRBD1; j_call: TRBJ2-2; clone_size: -; v_call: TRBV4-2; cdr3_nt: TGTGCCAGCAGCCAAGATCGGACAGGGCTTAACACCGGGGAGCTGTTTTTT; cdr3_aa: CASSQDRTGLNTGELFF
d_call: TRBD1; j_call: TRBJ1-3; clone_size: -; v_call: TRBV5-6; cdr3_nt: TGTGCCAGCAGCTTTTCAGGGGGCGGCTCTGGAAACACCATATATTTT; cdr3_aa: CASSFSGGGSGNTIYF
d_call: -; j_call: TRBJ2-7; clone_size: -; v_call: TRBV7-2; cdr3_nt: TGTGCCAGCAGCTTAGCGAATACCTACGAGCAGTACTTC; cdr3_aa: CASSLANTYEQYF
d_call: TRBD1; j_call: TRBJ2-6; clone_size: -; v_call: TRBV7-3; cdr3_nt: TGTGCCAGCAGCTGGGACAGGGGGCCTGGGGCCAACGTCCTGACTTTC; cdr3_aa: CASSWDRGPGANVLTF
d_call: TRBD1; j_call: TRBJ2-5; clone_size: once; v_call: TRBV4-3; cdr3_nt: TGCGCCAGCAGCCAGAGGGACAGGGGTTGGATGGAGACCCAGTACTTC; cdr3_aa: CASSQRDRGWMETQYF
d_call: -; j_call: TRBJ2-1; clone_size: -; v_call: TRBV5-5; cdr3_nt: TGTGCCAGCAGTCCCTTGCGCGTTAGGGTTGAGCAGTTCTTC; cdr3_aa: CASSPLRVRVEQFF
d_call: -; j_call: TRBJ2-5; clone_size: -; v_call: TRBV18; cdr3_nt: TGTGCCAGCTCACCAGCTAGCTGGGAGACCCAGTACTTC; cdr3_aa: CASSPASWETQYF
d_call: -; j_call: TRBJ2-3; clone_size: -; v_call: TRBV2; cdr3_nt: TGTGCCAGCAGACCTAGTGCAGATACGCAGTATTTT; cdr3_aa: CASRPSADTQYF
d_call: TRBD2; j_call: TRBJ2-3; clone_size: -; v_call: TRBV27; cdr3_nt: TGTGCCAGCAGTCCCTGGACTAGCGGGACCAGCACAGATACGCAGTATTTT; cdr3_aa: CASSPWTSGTSTDTQYF
d_call: TRBD2; j_call: TRBJ2-7; clone_size: -; v_call: TRBV7-6; cdr3_nt: TGTGCCAGCAGCTTAAAGGGGCCGACTAGCGGGGGATCAACCTACGAGCAGTACTTC; cdr3_aa: CASSLKGPTSGGSTYEQYF
d_call: -; j_call: TRBJ2-2; clone_size: -; v_call: TRBV30; cdr3_nt: TGTGCCTGGAGAGGTTGGGGCGGTGGTTCCGGGGAGCTGTTTTTT; cdr3_aa: CAWRGWGGGSGELFF
d_call: -; j_call: TRBJ2-1; clone_size: -; v_call: TRBV7-2; cdr3_nt: TGTGCCAGCAGGTCTAAGAATGAGCAGTTCTTC; cdr3_aa: CASRSKNEQFF
d_call: -; j_call: TRBJ2-3; clone_size: few; v_call: TRBV6-4; cdr3_nt: TGTGCCAGCAGCTCTAAGGGTGTTAGGACAGATACGCAGTATTTT; cdr3_aa: CASSSKGVRTDTQYF
d_call: -; j_call: TRBJ2-5; clone_size: -; v_call: TRBV5-1; cdr3_nt: TGCGCCAGCAGCTTGGGCAGCCAAGAGACCCAGTACTTC; cdr3_aa: CASSLGSQETQYF
d_call: -; j_call: TRBJ1-6; clone_size: -; v_call: TRBV11-2; cdr3_nt: TGTGCCAGCAGCCGTCTAGGAGGATCACCCCTCCACTTT; cdr3_aa: CASSRLGGSPLHF
d_call: TRBD1; j_call: TRBJ2-5; clone_size: once; v_call: TRBV19; cdr3_nt: TGTGCCAGTAGGCTTACAGGGGACGAGACCCAGTACTTC; cdr3_aa: CASRLTGDETQYF